These T cell receptor beta chains were read from a single sample in a study of shared clonotypes between healthy human individuals. The method was immunoSEQ multiplex PCR; TCRdb's version includes in-frame clones alone and lacks a portion of them. The sample holds almost 750,000 clones, roughly two thirds seen once. Sequences were obtained from memory CD4+ T cells sorted from blood. These receptors were obtained from a woman aged 30 to 39 in good health. Both conserved end residues are part of each CDR3. A D gene is named only where the DNA matches it firmly. Not all rows give a size; the values are once, few, many and, for expanded clones, a class.

CASSSSQPSKAFF	TGTGCCAGCAGTTCATCGCAGCCTAGTAAAGCTTTCTTT	TRBJ1-1	.	TRBV28	.
CASNAVHIDNQPQHF	TGTGCCAGTAATGCAGTACACATTGACAATCAGCCCCAGCATTTT	TRBJ1-5	few	TRBV19	.
CASSYPYPQEETQYF	TGTGCCAGCAGTTATCCCTACCCCCAAGAAGAGACCCAGTACTTC	TRBJ2-5	.	TRBV28	.
CASSLGHGMETQYF	TGTGCCAGCAGCTTGGGACACGGGATGGAGACCCAGTACTTC	TRBJ2-5	.	TRBV5-8	.
CASSLGKRLALNEQFF	TGTGCCAGCAGTTTAGGGAAGCGACTAGCACTGAATGAGCAGTTCTTC	TRBJ2-1	.	TRBV28	TRBD2
CASSQVGYSSTDTQYF	TGTGCCAGCAGCCAAGTTGGTTACTCTAGCACAGATACGCAGTATTTT	TRBJ2-3	.	TRBV4-2	.
CASSLSNANQPQHF	TGTGCCAGCAGCTTATCCAATGCAAATCAGCCCCAGCATTTT	TRBJ1-5	.	TRBV7-9	.
CSVEPRDSQETQYF	TGCAGCGTTGAACCCCGGGACAGCCAAGAGACCCAGTACTTC	TRBJ2-5	.	TRBV29-1	TRBD1
CASSQRLAGGEQFF	TGCGCCAGCAGCCAAAGACTAGCGGGAGGTGAGCAGTTCTTC	TRBJ2-1	.	TRBV4-1	TRBD2
CASSSRALEGLAVTGELFF	TGTGCCAGCAGCTCAAGGGCGCTCGAGGGACTAGCGGTCACCGGGGAGCTGTTTTTT	TRBJ2-2	few	TRBV7-2	TRBD2
CASSRGQGGPYEQYF	TGCGCCAGCAGCCGCGGACAGGGCGGACCCTACGAGCAGTACTTC	TRBJ2-7	.	TRBV4-1	TRBD1
CASSLQGTGTGELFF	TGTGCCAGCAGCTTACAGGGGACGGGCACCGGGGAGCTGTTTTTT	TRBJ2-2	.	TRBV7-3	.
CAISREGGRYEQYF	TGTGCCATCAGTCGGGAGGGAGGAAGGTACGAGCAGTACTTC	TRBJ2-7	.	TRBV10-3	TRBD2
CASSQVTLLWGQETQYF	TGTGCCAGCAGCCAAGTTACCCTTCTCTGGGGCCAAGAGACCCAGTACTTC	TRBJ2-5	.	TRBV4-2	.
CASSTGTPGNTIYF	TGTGCCAGCAGCACGGGGACTCCTGGAAACACCATATATTTT	TRBJ1-3	.	TRBV4-2	.
CASSLAATDTQYF	TGTGCCAGCAGTTTAGCGGCCACAGATACGCAGTATTTT	TRBJ2-3	.	TRBV28	.
CASSFPTGGNTIYF	TGTGCCAGCAGTTTTCCGACGGGCGGAAACACCATATATTTT	TRBJ1-3	.	TRBV28	.
CASSLRPGTYNEQFF	TGTGCCAGCAGCTTGCGCCCCGGGACCTACAATGAGCAGTTCTTC	TRBJ2-1	.	TRBV5-4	.
CASTSGNSYEQYF	TGTGCCAGCACCAGTGGCAACTCCTACGAGCAGTACTTC	TRBJ2-7	.	TRBV27	.
CASSISQGVYEQYF	TGTGCCAGTAGTATTTCCCAGGGAGTCTACGAGCAGTACTTC	TRBJ2-7	many	TRBV19	.
CASSGRPGSTYEQYF	TGCGCCAGCAGTGGTCGGCCAGGGTCAACCTACGAGCAGTACTTC	TRBJ2-7	.	TRBV10-1	.
CASSPGQGVVGRDIQYF	TGTGCCAGCAGCCCCGGACAGGGGGTGGTCGGTAGGGACATTCAGTACTTC	TRBJ2-4	many	TRBV14	TRBD1
CASSLTSPTDTQYF	TGCGCCAGCAGCTTGACTAGTCCCACAGATACGCAGTATTTT	TRBJ2-3	.	TRBV5-1	.
CASGKAGGEGANEQFF	TGTGCCAGCGGAAAAGCTGGGGGGGAGGGAGCCAATGAGCAGTTCTTC	TRBJ2-1	few	TRBV25-1	TRBD2
CASSPIHSGNTIYF	TGTGCCAGCAGCCCCATACACTCTGGAAACACCATATATTTT	TRBJ1-3	.	TRBV7-2	.
CASSLAGLQGKNIQYF	TGTGCCAGCAGCTTAGCTGGCCTACAGGGCAAAAACATTCAGTACTTC	TRBJ2-4	once	TRBV7-9	.
CASSVLAGVDTGELFF	TGCGCCAGCAGCGTCCTAGCGGGAGTTGACACCGGGGAGCTGTTTTTT	TRBJ2-2	.	TRBV5-1	TRBD2
CATQASTDTQYF	TGTGCCACCCAGGCTAGCACAGATACGCAGTATTTT	TRBJ2-3	many	TRBV7-9	.
CASSLVAGGGETQYF	TGTGCCAGCAGCTTGGTAGCGGGAGGAGGGGAGACCCAGTACTTC	TRBJ2-5	.	TRBV7-3	TRBD2
CASSFDAGPYEQYF	TGCGCCAGCAGTTTTGACGCAGGGCCCTACGAGCAGTACTTC	TRBJ2-7	.	TRBV5-1	.
CASSSDRDTEAFF	TGCGCCAGCAGCTCTGACAGAGACACTGAAGCTTTCTTT	TRBJ1-1	.	TRBV5-1	.
CASSESLRQGTRNTEAFF	TGTGCCAGCAGCGAATCTCTTCGGCAGGGGACGAGGAACACTGAAGCTTTCTTT	TRBJ1-1	.	TRBV5-6	.
CASSPHGGPSSGNTIYF	TGTGCCAGCAGCCCCCATGGGGGACCCAGCTCTGGAAACACCATATATTTT	TRBJ1-3	.	TRBV13	.
CVRRIRDRAYEQYF	TGTGTCAGAAGGATACGGGACAGGGCCTACGAGCAGTACTTC	TRBJ2-7	.	TRBV7-5	.
CSGRSGNTIYF	TGCAGTGGACGGTCTGGAAACACCATATATTTT	TRBJ1-3	.	TRBV20-1	.
CASSLLGLAVETQYF	TGCGCCAGCAGCTTGTTAGGTCTAGCGGTTGAGACCCAGTACTTC	TRBJ2-5	once	TRBV5-1	TRBD2
CASSPGLPKDEQYF	TGTGCCAGCAGCCCCGGCCTCCCTAAGGACGAGCAGTACTTC	TRBJ2-7	.	TRBV6-5	.
CASSPPGTSGSYEQYF	TGTGCCAGCTCACCCCCCGGGACTAGCGGCTCCTACGAGCAGTACTTC	TRBJ2-7	.	TRBV18	TRBD2
CASSWNAGNTIYF	TGTGCCAGCAGCTGGAACGCTGGAAACACCATATATTTT	TRBJ1-3	few	TRBV7-8	.
CASSVELNTEAFF	TGTGCCAGCTCGGTGGAATTGAACACTGAAGCTTTCTTT	TRBJ1-1	.	TRBV2	.
CASRPAFSGNTIYF	TGCGCCAGCAGACCCGCGTTCTCTGGAAACACCATATATTTT	TRBJ1-3	.	TRBV5-1	.
CASSRPGDRGRASNQPQHF	TGTGCCAGCAGTAGGCCGGGGGACAGGGGGCGGGCCAGCAATCAGCCCCAGCATTTT	TRBJ1-5	many	TRBV28	TRBD1
CASSLSGSGANVLTF	TGTGCCAGCAGCTTATCCGGCTCTGGGGCCAACGTCCTGACTTTC	TRBJ2-6	few	TRBV5-5	.
CASSIAAGVPKEQYF	TGTGCCAGTAGTATAGCGGCAGGCGTGCCGAAGGAGCAGTACTTC	TRBJ2-7	.	TRBV19	.
CASTLGGEETQYF	TGTGCCAGCACTTTGGGGGGGGAGGAGACCCAGTACTTC	TRBJ2-5	.	TRBV5-4	TRBD2
CASRKGQGPEQYF	TGTGCCAGCAGGAAGGGACAGGGGCCCGAGCAGTACTTC	TRBJ2-7	.	TRBV27	TRBD1
CSVARQGRNTEAFF	TGCAGCGTTGCCAGACAGGGGAGGAACACTGAAGCTTTCTTT	TRBJ1-1	.	TRBV29-1	TRBD1
CASRGTGVSEQFF	TGTGCCAGCAGGGGGACAGGGGTCAGTGAGCAGTTCTTC	TRBJ2-1	.	TRBV2	TRBD1
CASSLAIVQGAGDTQYF	TGTGCCAGCAGCTTAGCGATCGTTCAGGGGGCAGGGGATACGCAGTATTTT	TRBJ2-3	.	TRBV7-6	TRBD1
CSVEELASYNEQFF	TGCAGCGTTGAGGAACTTGCCTCCTACAATGAGCAGTTCTTC	TRBJ2-1	many	TRBV29-1	.
CASSLVWGLTDTQYF	TGTGCCAGCAGCTTAGTTTGGGGCTTGACAGATACGCAGTATTTT	TRBJ2-3	.	TRBV7-2	.
CASSSGLGNTQYF	TGTGCCAGCAGCTCGGGCCTAGGGAATACGCAGTATTTT	TRBJ2-3	.	TRBV7-8	.
CASIQRGDTQYF	TGTGCCAGCATTCAGAGGGGGGATACGCAGTATTTT	TRBJ2-3	.	TRBV2	.
CASSLAGHSYEQYF	TGTGCCAGCAGCTTGGCCGGGCACTCCTACGAGCAGTACTTC	TRBJ2-7	.	TRBV5-4	.
CASSYRGQDTQYF	TGTGCCAGCAGTTACAGGGGGCAAGATACGCAGTATTTT	TRBJ2-3	.	TRBV27	TRBD1
CASSLAGAGNYEQYF	TGCGCCAGCAGCTTGGCCGGTGCGGGGAACTACGAGCAGTACTTC	TRBJ2-7	.	TRBV5-1	.
CASSLFRGKRAEAFF	TGTGCCAGCAGCTTATTCAGGGGAAAGAGGGCTGAAGCTTTCTTT	TRBJ1-1	.	TRBV7-2	.